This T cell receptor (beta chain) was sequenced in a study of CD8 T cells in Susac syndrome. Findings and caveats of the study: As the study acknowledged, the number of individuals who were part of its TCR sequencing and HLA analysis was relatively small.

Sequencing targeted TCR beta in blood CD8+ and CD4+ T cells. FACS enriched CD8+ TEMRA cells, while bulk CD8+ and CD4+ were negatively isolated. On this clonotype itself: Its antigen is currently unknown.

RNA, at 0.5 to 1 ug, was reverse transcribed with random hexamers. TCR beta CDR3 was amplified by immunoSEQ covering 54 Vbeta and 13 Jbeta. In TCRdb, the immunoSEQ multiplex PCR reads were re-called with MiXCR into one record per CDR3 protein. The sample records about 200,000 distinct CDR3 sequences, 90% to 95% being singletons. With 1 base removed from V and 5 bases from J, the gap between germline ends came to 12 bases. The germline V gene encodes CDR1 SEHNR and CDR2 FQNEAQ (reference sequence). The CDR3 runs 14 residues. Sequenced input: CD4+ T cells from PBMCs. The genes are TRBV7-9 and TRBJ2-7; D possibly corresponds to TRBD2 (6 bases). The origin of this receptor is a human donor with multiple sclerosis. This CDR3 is CASSLGGRSHEQYF. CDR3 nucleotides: TGTGCCAGCAGCTTAGGTGGGAGGAGCCACGAGCAGTACTTC.